Below, one T cell receptor (beta chain) is given with its context. This entry comes from a study of T cells in Graves' hyperthyroidism and ophthalmopathy. Authors of the study amplified TCR beta CDR3 regions from RNA transcripts. HTBI primers were employed in a first-round RT-PCR of the TCR CDR3. One entry per CDR3 protein, called by TCRdb with MiXCR from the multiplex PCR reads. The sample lists nearly 750,000 distinct CDR3 sequences, approximately 36% occurring once. This sequence was found in a woman aged 35 to 49 with Graves' hyperthyroidism. The sample comprised blood.

The CDR3 DNA follows: TGCGCCAGCAGCCAAGTTGAAGGGACAGGGTCCTACGAGCAGTACTTC. Its protein product is CASSQVEGTGSYEQYF. This sequence joins TRBV4-1 and TRBJ2-7, with 9 bases identical to TRBD1. Germline assignment: CDR1 MGHRA and CDR2 YSYEKL. CDR3 size: 16 residues. V gave up 1 base and J gave up 1 base; unmatched junction bases: 5.